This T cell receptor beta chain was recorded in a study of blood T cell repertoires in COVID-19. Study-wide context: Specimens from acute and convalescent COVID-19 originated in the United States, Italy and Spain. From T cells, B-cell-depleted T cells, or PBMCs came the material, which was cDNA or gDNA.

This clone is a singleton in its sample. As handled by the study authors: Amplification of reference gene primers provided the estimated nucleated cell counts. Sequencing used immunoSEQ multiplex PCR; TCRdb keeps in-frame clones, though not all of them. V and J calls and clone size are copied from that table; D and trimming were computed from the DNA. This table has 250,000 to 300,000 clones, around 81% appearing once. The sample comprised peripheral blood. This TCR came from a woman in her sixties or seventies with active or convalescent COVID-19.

The CDR3 sequence is CASSQELAGGFGEQFF. The DNA of the CDR3 is TGTGCCAGCAGCCAAGAACTAGCGGGGGGATTCGGTGAGCAGTTCTTC. The chain couples TRBV3-1 (or the pseudogene TRBV3-2) to TRBJ2-1; 12 positions match TRBD2. From germline, CDR1 is LGHDT and CDR2 YNNKEL (reference sequence). This CDR3 has 16 residues. V was clipped by 0 bases and J by 9 bases; unmatched bases: 6.